This T cell receptor beta chain was recorded in a study of T cells after somatic rescue of genetic block. Germline loops: CDR1 SNHLY, CDR2 FYNNEI. V gave up 6 bases and J gave up 7 bases; unmatched junction bases: 10. The CDR3 sequence is 14 residues long. This table comes from immunoSEQ multiplex PCR, and its TCRdb copy is limited to in-frame clones, with some not included. In the table there are 110,000 or so clones, 75% to 95% of which are singletons. The chain joins TRBV2 to TRBJ1-2; TRBD1 matches 8 bases. This receptor was taken from a woman between 18 and 29 years old. The sample taken for sequencing was peripheral blood mononuclear cells (PBMCs). CDR3 nucleotides: TGTGCCAGCAGGGACGGGACAGGATCGGGTGGCTACACCTTC. Amino acids: CASRDGTGSGGYTF.